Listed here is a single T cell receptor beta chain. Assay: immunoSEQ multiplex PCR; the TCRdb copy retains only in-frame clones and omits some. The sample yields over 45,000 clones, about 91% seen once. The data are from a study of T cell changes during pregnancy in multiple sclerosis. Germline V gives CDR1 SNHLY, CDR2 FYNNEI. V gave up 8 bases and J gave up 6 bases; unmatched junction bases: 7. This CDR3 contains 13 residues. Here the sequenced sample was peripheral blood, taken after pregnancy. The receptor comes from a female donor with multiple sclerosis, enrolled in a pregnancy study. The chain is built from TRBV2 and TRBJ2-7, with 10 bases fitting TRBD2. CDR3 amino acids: CASLLAGAGEQYF. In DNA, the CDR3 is TGTGCCAGCCTCCTAGCGGGAGCCGGCGAGCAGTACTTC.